These 2 T cell receptor beta chains were sequenced from one sample in a study of response to subunit inactivated influenza vaccine. TCRdb processed the RT-PCR reads anew with MiXCR; each CDR3 protein has one entry. The sample contains approximately 520,000 distinct CDR3 sequences, over 25% of which appear only once. Sequenced material: CD4+ T cells sorted from PBMCs, taken about 5 days after vaccination. The receptor source for this set is a middle-aged man who received an inactivated influenza vaccine.

This chain's CDR3 is CSARRQGGLLGETQYF. CDR3 DNA: TGCAGTGCTAGAAGGCAGGGTGGGTTACTAGGAGAGACCCAGTACTTC. The gene calls are TRBV20-1 and TRBJ2-5; D tentatively fits TRBD1 or TRBD2 (5 bases each). CDR3 length: 16 residues. Germline V gives CDR1 DFQATT, CDR2 SNEGSKA (reference sequence). Trimming removed 2 bases at V and 4 bases at J, with 20 bases between.

The sample holds a few counts of this clonotype. The V and J genes are TRBV5-1 and TRBJ2-6; TRBD2 is a possible D gene (6 bases). Trimming removed 4 bases at V and 0 bases at J, with 11 bases between. The CDR3 spans 16 residues. The germline V gene encodes CDR1 SGHRS and CDR2 YFSETQ. The CDR3, as DNA: TGCGCCAGCAGCGGGGGACTGCCCTCTGGGGCCAACGTCCTGACTTTC. It yields the protein CASSGGLPSGANVLTF.